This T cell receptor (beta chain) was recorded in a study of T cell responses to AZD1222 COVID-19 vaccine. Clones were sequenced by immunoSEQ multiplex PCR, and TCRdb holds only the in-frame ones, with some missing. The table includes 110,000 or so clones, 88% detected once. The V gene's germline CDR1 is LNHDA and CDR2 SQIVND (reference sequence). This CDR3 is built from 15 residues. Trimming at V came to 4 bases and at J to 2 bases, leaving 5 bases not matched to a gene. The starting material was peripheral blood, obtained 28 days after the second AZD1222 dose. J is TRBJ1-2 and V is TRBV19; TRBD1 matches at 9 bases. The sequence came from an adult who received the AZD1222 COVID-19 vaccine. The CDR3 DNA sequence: TGTGCCAGTAGTACAGGGACAGGGATCAACTATGGCTACACCTTC. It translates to CASSTGTGINYGYTF.